This T cell receptor (beta chain) is drawn from a study of multiple sclerosis patients with progressive multifocal leukoencephalopathy. J gave up 10 bases and V 7 bases, and 8 bases lay outside the gene matches. The CDR3 loop spans 13 amino acids. The V gene's germline CDR1 is SEHNR and CDR2 FQNEAQ (reference sequence). Time point: less than 7 months of natalizumab therapy. The method was immunoSEQ multiplex PCR; TCRdb's version includes in-frame clones alone and lacks a portion of them. The table records some 31,000 clones, 85% to 90% of them present only once. Study-wide findings and caveats: PML-onset expanded TRB clones were detectable before and during natalizumab therapy. Less diverse TRB repertoires were suggested in most PML patients.

To note about this clone: Its target is unknown.

The sequence came from a human donor with multiple sclerosis. V usage is TRBV7-9 and J usage is TRBJ2-1, with 9 bases fitting TRBD2. This sample comprised PBMCs, obtained from a patient treated with natalizumab. CDR3 DNA: TGTGCCAGCACACCGGAGCGGGGGGAGGAGCAGTTCTTC. Its translation: CASTPERGEEQFF.